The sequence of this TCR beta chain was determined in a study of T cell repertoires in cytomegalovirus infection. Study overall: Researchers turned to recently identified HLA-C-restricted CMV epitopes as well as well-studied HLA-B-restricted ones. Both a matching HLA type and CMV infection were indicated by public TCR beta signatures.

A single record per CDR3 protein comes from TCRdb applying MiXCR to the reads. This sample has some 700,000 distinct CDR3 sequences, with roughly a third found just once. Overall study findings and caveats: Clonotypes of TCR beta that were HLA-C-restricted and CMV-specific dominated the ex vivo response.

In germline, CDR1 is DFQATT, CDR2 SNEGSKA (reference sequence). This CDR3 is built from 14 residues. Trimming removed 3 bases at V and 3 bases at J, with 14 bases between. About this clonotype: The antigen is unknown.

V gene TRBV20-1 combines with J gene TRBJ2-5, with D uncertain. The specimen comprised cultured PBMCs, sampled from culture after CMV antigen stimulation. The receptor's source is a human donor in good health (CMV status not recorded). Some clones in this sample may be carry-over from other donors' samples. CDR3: CSASLTEPKETQYF. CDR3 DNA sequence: TGCAGTGCTAGTCTGACGGAGCCCAAAGAGACCCAGTACTTC.